The present entry profiles one T cell receptor (beta chain) with its context. TCRdb's table, derived via immunoSEQ multiplex PCR, lists solely in-frame clones and lacks some. The table has some 78,000 clones, almost 97% seen once; the top ten hold less than 2%. The data are from a study of cytomegalovirus exposure and HLA in healthy donors. Losses at the gene ends were 7 bases for V and 6 bases for J; bases not matched to a gene: 9. CDR3 length: 14 amino acids. Germline loops: CDR1 WSHSY, CDR2 SAAADI. The sequenced sample consisted of PBMCs. The TCR sequence derives from a young man in good health and CMV-seropositive. This rearrangement joins TRBV10-2 to TRBJ2-1, with 7 bases aligning to TRBD2. This CDR3 is CASKPLSGSNEQFF. The CDR3 DNA is TGCGCCAGCAAACCCCTTAGCGGGTCCAATGAGCAGTTCTTC.